The source of this TCR beta chain is a study of cytomegalovirus exposure and HLA in healthy donors. Primers for the PCR totalled 60 Vbeta and 13 Jbeta. Generated by immunoSEQ multiplex PCR, the TCRdb table keeps only in-frame clones and is missing some. The sample records around 78,000 clones, 60% to 85% being singletons. The study's findings and limits: Later analysis associated a missense DCLRE1C variant with TCR beta V- and J-gene trimming. Some TCR beta chains (roughly 160 of them) were listed as cytomegalovirus-associated. A later analysis showed TCR association rates differing by HLA locus, peaking at DRB1 and lowest at HLA-C.

In regard to this clone: Its antigen remains unidentified.

What was sequenced was PBMCs. This TCR derives from a male donor in good health and CMV-seronegative.

CDR3 protein: CASSQLGGNYGYTF. The CDR3 bases are TGTGCCAGCAGCCAGCTGGGAGGGAACTATGGCTACACCTTC. The chain couples TRBV7-2 to TRBJ1-2, with D hard to call. The germline V gene has CDR1 SGHTA and CDR2 FQGNSA. This CDR3 has 14 residues. With 5 bases removed from V and 2 bases from J, the gap between germline ends came to 12 bases.